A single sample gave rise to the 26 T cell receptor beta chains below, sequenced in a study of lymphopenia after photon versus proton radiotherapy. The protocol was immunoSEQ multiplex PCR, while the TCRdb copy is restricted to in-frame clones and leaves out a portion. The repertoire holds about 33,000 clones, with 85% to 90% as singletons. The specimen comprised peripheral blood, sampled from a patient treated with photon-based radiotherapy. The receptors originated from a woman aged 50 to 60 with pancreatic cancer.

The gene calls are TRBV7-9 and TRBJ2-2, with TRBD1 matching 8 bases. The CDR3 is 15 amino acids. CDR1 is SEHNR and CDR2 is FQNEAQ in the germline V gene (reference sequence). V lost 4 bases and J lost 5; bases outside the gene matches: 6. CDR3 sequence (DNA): TGTGCCAGCAGCTCGGGGCAGGGGGCAACCGGGGAGCTGTTTTTT. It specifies CASSSGQGATGELFF.

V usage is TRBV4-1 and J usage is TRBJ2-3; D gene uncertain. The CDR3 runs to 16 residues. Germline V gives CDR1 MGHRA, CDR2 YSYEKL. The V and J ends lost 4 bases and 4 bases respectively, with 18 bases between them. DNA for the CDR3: TGCGCCAGCAGCCCGAAGGAAACGACGGGTGCAGATACGCAGTATTTT. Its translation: CASSPKETTGADTQYF.

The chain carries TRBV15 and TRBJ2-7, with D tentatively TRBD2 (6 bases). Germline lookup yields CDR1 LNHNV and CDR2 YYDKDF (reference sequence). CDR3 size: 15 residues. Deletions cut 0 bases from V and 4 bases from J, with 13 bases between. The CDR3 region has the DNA TGTGCCACCAGCAGAGATGTAGGGACTCTATACGAGCAGTACTTC. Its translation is CATSRDVGTLYEQYF.

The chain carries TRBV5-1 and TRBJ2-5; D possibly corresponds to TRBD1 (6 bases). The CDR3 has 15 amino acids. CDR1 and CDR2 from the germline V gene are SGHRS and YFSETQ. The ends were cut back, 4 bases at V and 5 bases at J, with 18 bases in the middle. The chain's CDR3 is CASSPGDLERETQYF. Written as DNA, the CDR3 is TGCGCCAGCAGCCCAGGGGACCTCGAGCGGGAGACCCAGTACTTC.

The CDR3 DNA reads as TGCGCCAGCAGCCAACGACAGGGGTTTGCGAACACCGGGGAGCTGTTTTTT. Translation: CASSQRQGFANTGELFF. The chain links TRBV4-3 to TRBJ2-2, with TRBD1 identical over 8 bases. The CDR3 consists of 17 residues. Germline CDR1 is LGHNA and CDR2 is YSLEER. The V and J ends lost 2 bases and 0 bases, in that order; junction bases with no gene match: 5.

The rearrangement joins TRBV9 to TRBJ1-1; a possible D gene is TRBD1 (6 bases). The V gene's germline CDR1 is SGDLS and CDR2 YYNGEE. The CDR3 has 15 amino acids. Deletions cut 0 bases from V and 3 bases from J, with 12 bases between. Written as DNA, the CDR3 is TGTGCCAGCAGCGTAGCTGGGGGGGCGGACACTGAAGCTTTCTTT. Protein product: CASSVAGGADTEAFF.

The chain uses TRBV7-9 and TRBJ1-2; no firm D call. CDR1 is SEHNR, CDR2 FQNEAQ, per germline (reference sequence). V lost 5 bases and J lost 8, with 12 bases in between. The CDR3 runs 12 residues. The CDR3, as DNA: TGTGCCAGCAGCGGTGTACTCGGGGGCTACACCTTC. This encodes CASSGVLGGYTF.

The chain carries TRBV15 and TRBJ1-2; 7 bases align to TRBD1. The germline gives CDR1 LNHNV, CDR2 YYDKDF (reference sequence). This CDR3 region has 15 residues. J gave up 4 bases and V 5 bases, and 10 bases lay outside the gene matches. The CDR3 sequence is CATSQAGTALYGYTF. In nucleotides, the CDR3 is TGTGCCACCAGCCAAGCCGGGACAGCCCTCTATGGCTACACCTTC. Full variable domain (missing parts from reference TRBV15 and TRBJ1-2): DAMVIQNPRYQVTQFGKPVTLSCSQTLNHNVMYWYQQKSSQAPKLLFHYYDKDFNNEADTPDNFQSRRPNTSFCFLDIRSPGLGDTAMYLCATSQAGTALYGYTFGSGTRLTVV.

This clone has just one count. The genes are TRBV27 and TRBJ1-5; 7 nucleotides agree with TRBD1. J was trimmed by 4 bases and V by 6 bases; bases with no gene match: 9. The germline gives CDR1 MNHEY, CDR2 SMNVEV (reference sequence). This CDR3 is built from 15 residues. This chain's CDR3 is CASSRSGRGNQPQHF. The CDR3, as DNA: TGTGCCAGCAGCCGATCAGGCAGGGGGAATCAGCCCCAGCATTTT.

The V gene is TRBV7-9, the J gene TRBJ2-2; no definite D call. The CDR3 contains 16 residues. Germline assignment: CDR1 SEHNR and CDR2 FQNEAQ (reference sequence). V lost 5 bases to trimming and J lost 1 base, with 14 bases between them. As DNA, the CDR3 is TGTGCCAGCAGCCGGTTGGGTCAGATGAACACCGGGGAGCTGTTTTTT. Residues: CASSRLGQMNTGELFF.

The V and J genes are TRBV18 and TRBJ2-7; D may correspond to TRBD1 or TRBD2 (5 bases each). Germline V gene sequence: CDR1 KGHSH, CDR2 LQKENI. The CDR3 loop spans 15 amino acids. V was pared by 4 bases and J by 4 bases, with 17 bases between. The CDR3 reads CASSLGRGAKYEQYF. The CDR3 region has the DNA TGTGCCAGCTCACTTGGCCGAGGGGCGAAGTACGAGCAGTACTTC.

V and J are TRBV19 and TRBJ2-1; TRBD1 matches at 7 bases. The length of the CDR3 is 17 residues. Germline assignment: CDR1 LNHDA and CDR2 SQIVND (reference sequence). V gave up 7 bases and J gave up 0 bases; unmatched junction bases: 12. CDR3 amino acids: CASTRPLTGSSYNEQFF. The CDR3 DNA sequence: TGTGCCAGTACCAGGCCCTTGACAGGGAGCTCCTACAATGAGCAGTTCTTC.

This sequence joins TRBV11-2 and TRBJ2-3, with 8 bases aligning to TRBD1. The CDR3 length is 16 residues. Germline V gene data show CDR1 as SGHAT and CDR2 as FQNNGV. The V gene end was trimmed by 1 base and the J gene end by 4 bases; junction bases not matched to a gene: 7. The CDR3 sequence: CASSLVRGQESDTQYF. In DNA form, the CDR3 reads TGTGCCAGCAGCTTAGTCCGGGGACAGGAGTCAGATACGCAGTATTTT.

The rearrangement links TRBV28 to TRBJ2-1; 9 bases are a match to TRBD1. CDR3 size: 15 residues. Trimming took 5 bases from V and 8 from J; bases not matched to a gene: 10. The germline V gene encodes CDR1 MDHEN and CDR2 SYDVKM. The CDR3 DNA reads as TGTGCCAGCAGTCCCGAGGACAGGGGAGTCGATGAGCAGTTCTTC. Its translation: CASSPEDRGVDEQFF.

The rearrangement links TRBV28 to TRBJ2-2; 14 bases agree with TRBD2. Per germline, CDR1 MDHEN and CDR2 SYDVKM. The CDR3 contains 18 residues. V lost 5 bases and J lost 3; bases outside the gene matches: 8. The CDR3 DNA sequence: TGTGCCAGCAGTCCGACTAGCGGGAGGGCCTTCGACACCGGGGAGCTGTTTTTT. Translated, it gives CASSPTSGRAFDTGELFF. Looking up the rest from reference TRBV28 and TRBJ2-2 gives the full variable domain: DVKVTQSSRYLVKRTGEKVFLECVQDMDHENMFWYRQDPGLGLRLIYFSYDVKMKEKGDIPEGYSVSREKKERFSLILESASTNQTSMYLCASSPTSGRAFDTGELFFGEGSRLTVL.

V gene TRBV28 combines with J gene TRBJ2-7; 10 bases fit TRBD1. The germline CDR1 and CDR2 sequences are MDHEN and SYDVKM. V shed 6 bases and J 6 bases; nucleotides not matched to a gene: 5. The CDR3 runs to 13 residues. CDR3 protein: CASRQRTGGEQYF. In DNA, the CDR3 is TGTGCCAGCAGGCAGAGGACAGGGGGCGAGCAGTACTTC.

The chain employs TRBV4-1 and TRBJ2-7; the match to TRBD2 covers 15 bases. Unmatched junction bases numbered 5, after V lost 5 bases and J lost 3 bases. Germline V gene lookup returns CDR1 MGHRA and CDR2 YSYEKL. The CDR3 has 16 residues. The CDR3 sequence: CASSYRTSGRVYEQYF. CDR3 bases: TGCGCCAGCAGCTATCGGACTAGCGGGAGGGTCTACGAGCAGTACTTC.

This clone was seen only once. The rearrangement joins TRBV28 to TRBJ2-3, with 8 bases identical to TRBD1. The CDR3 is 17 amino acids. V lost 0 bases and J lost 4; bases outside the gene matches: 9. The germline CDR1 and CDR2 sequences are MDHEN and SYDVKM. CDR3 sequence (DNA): TGTGCCAGCAGTTTATGGCGGCAGGGGGCTAATTCAGATACGCAGTATTTT. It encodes CASSLWRQGANSDTQYF. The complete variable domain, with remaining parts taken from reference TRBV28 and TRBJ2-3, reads DVKVTQSSRYLVKRTGEKVFLECVQDMDHENMFWYRQDPGLGLRLIYFSYDVKMKEKGDIPEGYSVSREKKERFSLILESASTNQTSMYLCASSLWRQGANSDTQYFGPGTRLTVL.

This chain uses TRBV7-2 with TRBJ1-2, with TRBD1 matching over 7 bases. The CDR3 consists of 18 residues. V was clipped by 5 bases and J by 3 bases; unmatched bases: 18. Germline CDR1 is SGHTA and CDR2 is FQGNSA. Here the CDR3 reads CASSLKAPGGGSDYGYTF. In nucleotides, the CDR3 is TGTGCCAGCAGCCTCAAAGCACCAGGGGGGGGTAGTGACTATGGCTACACCTTC.

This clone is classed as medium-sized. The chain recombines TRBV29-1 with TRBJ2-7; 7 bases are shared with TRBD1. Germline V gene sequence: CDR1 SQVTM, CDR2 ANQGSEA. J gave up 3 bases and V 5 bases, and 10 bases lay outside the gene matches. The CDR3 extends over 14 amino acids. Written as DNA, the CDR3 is TGCAGCGTTCTATCTTACGGGACAGACTACGAGCAGTACTTC. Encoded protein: CSVLSYGTDYEQYF.

The CDR3 sequence: CASSEPGTGQAFF. The CDR3 DNA is TGCGCCAGCAGTGAGCCCGGGACAGGGCAAGCTTTCTTT. The chain carries TRBV10-2 and TRBJ1-1; 9 bases line up with TRBD1. The germline V gene has CDR1 WSHSY and CDR2 SAAADI. With 2 bases clipped from V and 9 bases from J, the junction kept 4 bases outside the gene matches. This CDR3 is built from 13 residues.

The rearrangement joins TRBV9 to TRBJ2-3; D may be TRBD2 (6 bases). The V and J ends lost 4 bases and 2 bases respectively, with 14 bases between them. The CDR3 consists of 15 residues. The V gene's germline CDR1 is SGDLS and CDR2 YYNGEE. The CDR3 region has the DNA TGTGCCAGCAGCTTCGCCGGGACTGTCACAGATACGCAGTATTTT. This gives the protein CASSFAGTVTDTQYF.

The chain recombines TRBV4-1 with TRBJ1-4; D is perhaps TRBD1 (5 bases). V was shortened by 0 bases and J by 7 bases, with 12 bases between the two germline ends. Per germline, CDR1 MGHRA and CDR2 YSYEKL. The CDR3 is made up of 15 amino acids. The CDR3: CASSQDKRGTEKLFF. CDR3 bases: TGCGCCAGCAGCCAAGATAAAAGGGGTACTGAAAAACTGTTTTTT.

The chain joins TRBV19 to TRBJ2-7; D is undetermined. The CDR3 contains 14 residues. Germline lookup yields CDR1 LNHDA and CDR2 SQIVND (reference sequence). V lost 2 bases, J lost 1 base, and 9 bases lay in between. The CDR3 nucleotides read TGTGCCAGTAGTATAACCAGGCCGTCCTACGAGCAGTACTTC. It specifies CASSITRPSYEQYF.

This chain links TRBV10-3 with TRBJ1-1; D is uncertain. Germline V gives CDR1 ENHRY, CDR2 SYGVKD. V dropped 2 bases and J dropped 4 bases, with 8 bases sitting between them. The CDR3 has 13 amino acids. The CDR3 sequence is CAISEGRPTEAFF. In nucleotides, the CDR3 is TGTGCCATCAGTGAGGGGCGTCCCACTGAAGCTTTCTTT.

CDR3 nucleotide sequence: TGTGCCAGTAGCGAGGACAGGGCCTTAACCTACAATCAGCCCCAGCATTTT. Amino acid sequence: CASSEDRALTYNQPQHF. This chain links TRBV19 with TRBJ1-5; 8 nucleotides align to TRBD1. Germline-derived CDR1 and CDR2 are LNHDA and SQIVND (reference sequence). The ends lost 6 bases at V and 3 bases at J; junction bases unmatched: 13. The length of the CDR3 is 17 residues. Based on the CDR3 plus reference TRBV19 and TRBJ1-5, the full variable domain is DGGITQSPKYLFRKEGQNVTLSCEQNLNHDAMYWYRQDPGQGLRLIYYSQIVNDFQKGDIAEGYSVSREKKESFPLTVTSAQKNPTAFYLCASSEDRALTYNQPQHFGDGTRLSIL.